This T cell receptor beta chain was found in a study of cytomegalovirus exposure and HLA in healthy donors. In this sample, this clone turned up once. The antigen is undetermined. Participants comprised healthy donors of bone marrow. The length of the CDR3 is 15 residues. V lost 0 bases and J lost 0, with 5 bases in between. CDR1 MGHRA and CDR2 YSYEKL come from the germline V gene. Study-level results: Specificity of a few CMV-associated chains for CMV antigens was verified in vitro.

Use of 60 Vbeta and 13 Jbeta primers characterized the PCR. The assay was immunoSEQ multiplex PCR, and TCRdb's table has in-frame clones only and misses some. Counted here are 130,000 or so clones, approximately 80% occurring once; the ten biggest clones make up approximately 1.5%. The sequenced material came from PBMCs. The sequence came from a woman aged 18-35 years in good health and CMV-seronegative. The gene calls are TRBV4-1 and TRBJ1-4; no firm D call. This chain's CDR3 is CASSQETSTNEKLFF. In nucleotides, the CDR3 is TGCGCCAGCAGCCAAGAGACATCAACTAATGAAAAACTGTTTTTT.